This is a list of T cell receptor beta chains from one sample in a study of control samples from healthy donors and cancer patients. Sequencing was performed with immunoSEQ multiplex PCR; in TCRdb, only in-frame clones are kept and a portion is missing. The sample gives 130,000 or so clones, about 89% of which show up once; 7.1% is in the top ten. Sequenced material: blood. Receptor source: a man between 18 and 35 years old in good health. Both conserved end residues are part of each CDR3. A D gene is named only where the DNA matches it firmly. The size field is filled for only some rows; it gives once, few, many or a size class.

J gene,CDR3 length,D gene,V gene,clone size,CDR3 protein,CDR3 DNA
TRBJ2-5,12,.,TRBV3-1/TRBV3-2,.,CASSYPTETQYF,TGTGCCAGCAGTTACCCGACGGAGACCCAGTACTTC
TRBJ1-4,16,.,TRBV4-1,once,CASSHPRAATNEKLFF,TGCGCCAGCAGCCACCCGAGGGCCGCAACTAATGAAAAACTGTTTTTT
TRBJ1-1,14,TRBD1,TRBV28,.,CASTPDRWNTEAFF,TGTGCCAGCACCCCGGACAGGTGGAACACTGAAGCTTTCTTT
TRBJ2-7,15,TRBD1,TRBV6-1,.,CASSEYGTGFYEQYF,TGTGCCAGCAGTGAATACGGGACAGGGTTTTACGAGCAGTACTTC
TRBJ2-1,14,.,TRBV19,.,CASSIGDLYNEQFF,TGTGCCAGTAGTATCGGCGACCTATACAATGAGCAGTTCTTC
TRBJ1-2,14,.,TRBV12-5,once,CASGLQGTNYGYTF,TGTGCTAGTGGTTTACAGGGTACTAACTATGGCTACACCTTC
TRBJ2-6,16,.,TRBV3-1/TRBV3-2,.,CASSHGDISGANVLTF,TGTGCCAGCAGCCACGGCGATATCTCTGGGGCCAACGTCCTGACTTTC
TRBJ1-2,13,.,TRBV7-9,.,CASSLVSRDGYTF,TGTGCCAGCAGCTTAGTATCTAGGGACGGCTACACCTTC
TRBJ1-5,15,.,TRBV19,.,CASSILGTIAQPQHF,TGTGCCAGTAGTATACTAGGGACAATCGCTCAGCCCCAGCATTTT
TRBJ2-1,17,TRBD2,TRBV5-1,.,CASSSWTSGGSYNEQFF,TGCGCCAGCAGCTCCTGGACTAGCGGAGGCTCCTACAATGAGCAGTTCTTC
TRBJ1-5,13,.,TRBV11-1,.,CASSVTENQPQHF,TGTGCCAGCAGCGTGACAGAGAATCAGCCCCAGCATTTT
TRBJ2-7,14,.,TRBV3-1/TRBV3-2,.,CASSQKGPPYEQYF,TGTGCCAGCAGCCAAAAGGGACCCCCCTACGAGCAGTACTTC
TRBJ1-6,13,.,TRBV7-3,.,CASSTSVVSPLHF,TGTGCCAGCAGCACCTCGGTGGTTTCACCCCTCCACTTT
TRBJ1-1,13,TRBD1,TRBV7-9,few,CAIWTGENTEAFF,TGTGCCATCTGGACAGGCGAGAACACTGAAGCTTTCTTT
TRBJ1-1,13,.,TRBV30,few,CAWFRFGLTEAFF,TGTGCCTGGTTCCGATTCGGGTTAACTGAAGCTTTCTTT
TRBJ2-3,15,TRBD2,TRBV19,.,CASSPRGLAADTQYF,TGTGCCAGTAGTCCCCGCGGACTAGCAGCAGATACGCAGTATTTT
TRBJ2-2,18,.,TRBV7-3,once,CASSPRPPGAANTGELFF,TGTGCCAGCAGCCCCCGACCCCCGGGGGCCGCGAACACCGGGGAGCTGTTTTTT
TRBJ1-5,17,.,TRBV6-1,.,CASSESPGQGVNQPQHF,TGTGCCAGCAGTGAATCCCCGGGACAAGGAGTAAATCAGCCCCAGCATTTT
TRBJ2-5,15,.,TRBV10-1,.,CASSEFTGEGETQYF,TGCGCCAGCAGTGAGTTCACAGGGGAGGGGGAGACCCAGTACTTC
TRBJ2-7,14,TRBD1,TRBV2,.,CASSVGTGVYEQYF,TGTGCCAGCAGTGTAGGGACAGGGGTTTACGAGCAGTACTTC
TRBJ1-6,16,.,TRBV10-2,.,CASSDRKTDTGSPLHF,TGCGCCAGCAGTGACCGGAAGACAGACACGGGTTCACCCCTCCACTTT
TRBJ1-6,17,TRBD1,TRBV10-3,.,CAISEYRGVGKNSPLHF,TGTGCCATCAGTGAATACAGGGGAGTGGGGAAAAATTCACCCCTCCACTTT
TRBJ1-1,13,.,TRBV7-2,.,CASSLERSTEAFF,TGTGCCAGCAGCTTAGAGCGTAGTACTGAAGCTTTCTTT
TRBJ1-1,15,TRBD1,TRBV7-2,.,CASSLGGGLRTEAFF,TGTGCCAGCAGCTTAGGAGGGGGCCTGAGAACTGAAGCTTTCTTT
TRBJ2-5,13,TRBD1,TRBV11-2,.,CASSRQGLETQYF,TGTGCCAGCAGCAGACAGGGGCTCGAGACCCAGTACTTC
TRBJ2-1,18,.,TRBV5-5,.,CASSSDTGQFSSYNEQFF,TGTGCCAGCAGCTCCGATACTGGACAGTTCAGCTCCTACAATGAGCAGTTCTTC
TRBJ2-7,11,TRBD2,TRBV20-1,.,CSGGRGYEQYF,TGCAGTGGGGGGAGGGGATACGAGCAGTACTTC
TRBJ1-1,13,TRBD1,TRBV24-1,.,CATSNPQGTEAFF,TGTGCCACCAGCAACCCACAGGGGACTGAAGCTTTCTTT
TRBJ1-2,13,TRBD1,TRBV3-1/TRBV3-2,.,CASSPLRRGELSF,TGTGCCAGCAGCCCTCTTCGCAGGGGGGAACTGTCCTTC
TRBJ2-1,16,.,TRBV9,.,CASSAQGGARYNEQFF,TGTGCCAGCAGCGCTCAAGGCGGGGCCCGGTACAATGAGCAGTTCTTC
TRBJ2-3,16,TRBD2,TRBV5-1,.,CASSSLGGVGTDTQYF,TGCGCCAGCAGCTCCCTCGGGGGGGTAGGCACAGATACGCAGTATTTT
TRBJ2-7,15,.,TRBV27,.,CASSLVRTVSYEQYF,TGTGCCAGCAGTTTGGTCAGGACAGTGTCCTACGAGCAGTACTTC
TRBJ1-4,12,.,TRBV7-9,.,CASSPHNEKLFF,TGTGCCAGCAGCCCTCATAATGAAAAACTGTTTTTT
TRBJ2-5,13,TRBD1,TRBV3-1/TRBV3-2,.,CASSQGSLTGGYF,TGTGCCAGCAGCCAAGGCTCTTTGACAGGGGGGTACTTC
TRBJ1-2,15,.,TRBV6-5,.,CASSYLGPQFNGYTF,TGTGCCAGCAGTTATCTAGGGCCGCAGTTTAATGGCTACACCTTC
TRBJ2-3,16,.,TRBV25-1,.,CASTQQTGTWGDTQYF,TGTGCCAGCACACAACAAACCGGGACCTGGGGAGATACGCAGTATTTT
TRBJ1-1,14,.,TRBV4-3,.,CASSQDHPGTEAFF,TGCGCCAGCAGCCAAGATCATCCAGGGACTGAAGCTTTCTTT
TRBJ2-1,16,.,TRBV4-2,.,CASSQGKPGRSNEQFF,TGTGCCAGCAGCCAAGGAAAGCCGGGGCGCAGCAATGAGCAGTTCTTC
TRBJ2-1,14,.,TRBV5-6,.,CASSLDRAYNEQFF,TGTGCCAGCAGCTTGGACAGGGCTTACAATGAGCAGTTCTTC
TRBJ2-3,14,.,TRBV13,.,CASSSDTGTDTQYF,TGTGCCAGCAGCTCGGACACGGGCACAGATACGCAGTATTTT
TRBJ2-7,16,.,TRBV5-4,once,CASSLVPAPFSYEQYF,TGTGCCAGCAGCTTAGTCCCGGCACCCTTCTCCTACGAGCAGTACTTC
TRBJ2-4,14,.,TRBV3-1/TRBV3-2,.,CASSQELTERIQYF,TGTGCCAGCAGCCAAGAACTGACCGAGAGAATTCAGTACTTC
TRBJ1-1,14,.,TRBV4-2,.,CASSLDRANTEAFF,TGTGCCAGCAGCCTAGATCGGGCTAACACTGAAGCTTTCTTT
TRBJ2-3,16,TRBD1,TRBV9,once,CASSIVGTGATDTQYF,TGTGCCAGCAGCATAGTGGGGACAGGGGCCACAGATACGCAGTATTTT
TRBJ1-2,13,.,TRBV3-1/TRBV3-2,.,CASSQAVVSGYTF,TGTGCCAGCAGCCAAGCTGTCGTATCTGGCTACACCTTC
TRBJ2-7,15,.,TRBV7-9,.,CASSLTGDSSYEQYF,TGTGCCAGCAGCTTAACGGGGGACAGTTCCTACGAGCAGTACTTC
TRBJ1-2,14,.,TRBV18,.,CASSPDGQGLGYTF,TGTGCCAGCTCACCGGACGGTCAGGGGCTTGGCTACACCTTC
TRBJ2-7,14,TRBD1,TRBV7-8,.,CASSGWDRVFEQYF,TGTGCCAGCAGCGGGTGGGACAGGGTTTTCGAGCAGTACTTC
TRBJ2-2,14,.,TRBV28,.,CASSLLMNTGELFF,TGTGCCAGCAGTTTATTAATGAACACCGGGGAGCTGTTTTTT
TRBJ1-2,16,TRBD1,TRBV6-1,.,CASSGQDRVANYGYTF,TGTGCCAGCAGTGGGCAGGACAGGGTGGCTAACTATGGCTACACCTTC
TRBJ1-2,14,.,TRBV5-4,.,CASSLGLNERGYTF,TGTGCCAGCAGCTTGGGACTAAACGAACGTGGCTACACCTTC
TRBJ1-2,15,.,TRBV5-4,.,CASSPEGGSDYGYTF,TGTGCCAGCAGCCCCGAAGGGGGTTCGGACTATGGCTACACCTTC
TRBJ1-1,13,.,TRBV6-5,.,CASRKSPNTEAFF,TGTGCCAGCAGAAAATCCCCGAACACTGAAGCTTTCTTT
TRBJ1-5,14,.,TRBV30,.,CAWSPESMDQPQHF,TGTGCCTGGAGTCCAGAAAGTATGGATCAGCCCCAGCATTTT
TRBJ2-1,15,TRBD2,TRBV6-4,.,CASSELAGGINEQFF,TGTGCCAGCAGTGAGCTAGCGGGGGGTATCAATGAGCAGTTCTTC